Only one count was recorded for the clone carrying this T cell receptor (beta chain). No antigen is known for it. PCR was performed using 60 Vbeta and 13 Jbeta primers. TCRdb keeps only in-frame clones here, not all; method: immunoSEQ multiplex PCR. The sample has around 150,000 clones, roughly 85% seen once. The record originates from a study of cytomegalovirus exposure and HLA in healthy donors. Trimming cost V 4 bases and J 2 bases; bases outside gene matches: 8. The CDR3 totals 15 residues. Germline V CDR1 and CDR2: SGHRS, YFSETQ. Study-level findings and limits: Cytomegalovirus-associated status was assigned to 164 TCR beta chains. Later examination showed HLA-associated TCR beta chains had greater clonal expansion than equally common others.

The source is a woman aged 25 to 39 in good health and CMV-seronegative. The V call is TRBV5-1, the J call TRBJ2-5; 7 nucleotides line up with TRBD1. The sample comprised PBMCs. The CDR3: CASSLGTAGQETQYF. The CDR3, as DNA: TGCGCCAGCAGCCTGGGGACAGCAGGACAAGAGACCCAGTACTTC.